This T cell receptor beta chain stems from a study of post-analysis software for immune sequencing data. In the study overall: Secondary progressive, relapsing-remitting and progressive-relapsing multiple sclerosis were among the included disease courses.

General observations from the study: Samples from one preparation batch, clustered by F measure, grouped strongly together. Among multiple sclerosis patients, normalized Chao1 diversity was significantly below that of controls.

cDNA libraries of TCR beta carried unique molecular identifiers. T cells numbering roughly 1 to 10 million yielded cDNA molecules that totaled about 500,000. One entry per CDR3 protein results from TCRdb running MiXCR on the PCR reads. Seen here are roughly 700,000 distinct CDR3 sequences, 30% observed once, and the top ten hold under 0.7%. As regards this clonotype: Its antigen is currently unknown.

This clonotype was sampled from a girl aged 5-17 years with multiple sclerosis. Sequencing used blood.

In nucleotides, the CDR3 is TGCAGTGCTAGAGTAGGGCGGGCTGTAGCCAAAAACATTCAGTACTTC. This gives the protein CSARVGRAVAKNIQYF. V is TRBV20-1 and J is TRBJ2-4; D perhaps matches TRBD2 (5 bases). Germline CDR1 reads DFQATT; CDR2 reads SNEGSKA (reference sequence). The CDR3 consists of 16 residues. V gave up 1 base and J gave up 0 bases, with 13 bases separating them.